This T cell receptor beta chain originates from a study of sequential checkpoint blockade in melanoma. The wider study: Randomization was 1:1 between first-line nivolumab→ipilimumab and ipilimumab→nivolumab. Each arm's sequence ended with maintenance nivolumab.

The treatment was: randomized to nivolumab then ipilimumab (arm A) or the reverse (arm B). No patient had prior DNA-damaging chemotherapy. Sorted cells were live CD3+CD8+, lacking CD19 and CD56, from PBMCs. Germline lookup yields CDR1 SGHRS and CDR2 YFSETQ. This CDR3 is built from 16 residues. Clones were read by immunoSEQ multiplex PCR, and TCRdb kept only the in-frame ones, dropping some. This table has approximately 10,000 clones, about 80% appearing once. The clonotype was recovered from a human donor with melanoma. Sequences were derived from CD8+ T cells sorted from blood (inferred from file names), sampled from a patient given nivolumab and ipilimumab in sequence. V usage is TRBV5-1 and J usage is TRBJ2-5, with D possibly being TRBD1 (6 bases). TRBJ2-7 matches the DNA end more closely, so the J call is doubtful. The chain's CDR3 is CASSSPSTGIQYEQYF. The CDR3 DNA is TGCGCCAGCAGCTCGCCCTCTACAGGGATCCAATACGAGCAGTACTTC.